This T cell receptor (beta chain) was retrieved from a study of cytomegalovirus exposure and HLA in healthy donors (dated by TCRdb to about 2017). In terms of the full investigation: According to an earlier analysis of 450 to 650 of the donors, some 180 million T cells yielded roughly 110 million unique TCR beta sequences and about 300 Gb of sequence data. Of the 398 genotyped donors, approximately 80% fell in the genetic ancestry cluster associated with self-reported Caucasian donors. The study used immunosequencing to profile the T cell repertoires of some 600 subjects and linked those repertoires to cytomegalovirus serostatus. Donor age, sex, ethnicity and CMV serostatus were compiled together with the repertoire data. A separate validation cohort of more than 100 different subjects was used in addition to the approximately 640-subject first cohort. An early release covering about 600 HLA-typed donors comprised 250 to 350 gigabases of sequencing data and 65 million to 100 million unique TCR sequences. High-throughput TCR immunosequencing, statistical association of individual TCRs with disease status, and machine learning were combined to predict cytomegalovirus infection status. Rather than drawing on any new phenotypic data, the later analysis identified candidate immune exposures from TCR beta sequences and the way those sequences occurred across donors. An earlier analysis of nearly 600 of the donors applied high-throughput TCR beta sequencing to assess whether each TCR beta V gene segment acted as functional or pseudogenic. Roughly 5 DR-DQ haplotypes were handled as single units for association and clustering, since linkage in the cohort was strong. Every repertoire in the discovery cohort had been generated on one and the same sequencing platform. The aim of the study was to test whether cataloging public T cell receptors could identify signatures of past pathogen exposure. A later analysis re-examined previously published TCR beta repertoires from more than 600 donors and added high-resolution HLA genotyping to investigate patterns of TCR occurrence. Typing coverage differed by locus: A, B, C, DRB1 and DQB1 were typed in roughly 620-640 donors, DQA1 in 500 to 550, DPA1 in around 580, and DPB1 in approximately 450. On average, 235,054 unique TCR beta nucleotide sequences were sequenced per donor among some 430 genotyped donors of the cohort, with 15% to 20% of those sequences being non-productive. Both class I and class II loci were covered by HLA typing, at four-digit resolution. A later genetic analysis took genome-wide SNP genotypes for about 55% of the 666 donors and used that subset as a discovery cohort. Overall results and qualifications from the work: A later genetic analysis reported fewer N-insertions in productive TCRs among donors in an Asian-associated ancestry cluster than the roughly 700-donor mean. Because some donors lacked HLA typing at each locus, the association tests relied only on the typed subset. The study listed 150 to 200 TCR beta chains as associated with cytomegalovirus. Across donors, most TCR sequences were observed very rarely, whereas some public TCRs were present in many individuals. In this cohort, only TCR beta chains were sequenced, and detectable features were limited by the absence of alpha or paired-chain data. Correlated functional status among segregating V segments might be attributable to linkage disequilibrium, but an unknown experimental factor could not be ruled out. Some IMGT-functional V segments, including TRBV6-2 and TRBV6-3, could not be told apart with the 87-base-pair reads, so those segments were excluded. In vitro tests confirmed that a few of the cytomegalovirus-associated TCR beta chains recognize cytomegalovirus antigens. Several of the top co-occurrence clusters appeared to be linked to parvovirus B19, influenza, CMV and Epstein-Barr virus, according to a later analysis. A further reported finding was that TCR beta sequences accurately predicted the HLA-A and HLA-B alleles for most subjects in the first cohort. In a later analysis, 15,000 to 20,000 TCR beta sequences were associated with specific HLA alleles at a false discovery rate of 0.05. According to a later analysis, TCR association rates differed among HLA loci, with DRB1 alleles showing the most associated TCRs and HLA-C alleles showing the fewest. When HLA alleles, especially DR and DQ, strongly co-occurred, TCR associations were difficult to assign to individual alleles. About 15 rarely observed V segments, including chromosome 9 orphons, were excluded from the earlier analysis of some 590 of the donors because counts were too low. The authors suggested that the approach could potentially be extended to other disease states and immunological phenotypes. The sequencing pipeline was judged likely to have produced a cluster of highly shared sequence variants as a technical artifact. The presence/absence analyses assumed that sequencing depth was roughly uniform across donors, and that assumption may not be true. Immune exposure information for the cohort was limited to CMV serostatus. In a later analysis, HLA-associated TCR beta chains showed more clonal expansion and lower generation probabilities than non-associated chains that were equally common. An earlier analysis of around 600 of the donors showed that most TCR beta V segments appeared in productive rearrangements either about 87% or about 30% of the time, which broadly matched IMGT annotations. In a later analysis, most CMV-associated TCR beta chains were found to appear HLA-restricted, with HLA associations seemingly driven largely by CMV exposure. In a later genetic analysis, a missense DCLRE1C variant was associated with V-gene and J-gene trimming of TCR beta chains, and the association was replicated in an independent cohort. In both the original and validation cohorts, the classifier was reported to diagnose cytomegalovirus status with high specificity and sensitivity.

Libraries were built with the immunoSEQ multiplex PCR assay. For the multiplex PCR, a mixture combining 60 forward primers for TCR Vbeta segments and 13 reverse primers for TCR Jbeta segments was used. Amplification of the CDR3 region of rearranged TCR beta genes was performed with a multiplex PCR assay on genomic DNA. The Illumina HiSeq System was used to sequence the amplified TCR beta libraries as 87-base-pair reads. The original pipeline was this. In a later analysis, roughly 80 million unique TCR beta chains were counted across the approximately 670 repertoires, and about 10 million of these chains were shared by at least two donors. A nearest-neighbor algorithm error-corrected the raw reads and collapsed the reads into unique sequences, merging closely related sequences to remove PCR and sequencing errors. CDR3 sequences were aligned to IMGT reference sequences to assign V, D and J gene segments. For a sequence to be retained, at least a six-nucleotide match to both a V gene segment and a J gene segment was required. A rearrangement counted as productive if the CDR3 had no stop codons and remained in frame with V and J, and every other rearrangement counted as non-productive. CDR3 was defined by IMGT convention, running from the second conserved V-encoded cysteine to the conserved J-encoded phenylalanine. The earlier analysis of some 600 of the donors excluded sequences that lacked an unambiguous match to a single V gene segment. In an earlier analysis of almost 600 of the donors, a V segment was called functional when productive rearrangements were above 56.7%, and segregating when the standard deviation between donors exceeded 5%. To diagnose cytomegalovirus status from the catalog of TCR beta chain sequences, a statistical classification framework was built. In a later analysis, TCR nucleotide sequences were compared against IMGT/GENE-DB human TR gene sequences so that V and J genes could be assigned. A later analysis assigned CDR3 sequences and most-parsimonious VDJ recombination scenarios with the TCRdist pipeline. In a later analysis, each TCR beta chain was defined by its CDR3 amino acid sequence together with its V-gene family, and reads without a unique V-gene family were excluded. As a way to deal with suspected cross-contamination and a sequencing artifact, a later analysis dropped 450 to 700 nucleotide sequences that were highly shared and had low generation probability. In a later analysis, a clonal expansion index was calculated for each public chain from normalized within-repertoire ranks of inferred template counts. In a later analysis, generation probabilities were computed with a VDJ recombination model fitted to out-of-frame rearrangements, and the resulting probabilities were checked against IGoR. Hypergeometric tests were used in a later analysis to score TCR-TCR, TCR-HLA and TCR-CMV co-occurrence, with a repertoire-size bias correction applied to the TCR pairs. A later analysis estimated false discovery rates by permuting HLA or CMV assignments 20 times. A later analysis grouped co-occurring TCRs with DBSCAN, adding TCRdist sequence similarity when clustering within HLA-allele-positive subsets. Co-occurrence clustering excluded repertoires with fewer than 30,000 or more than 120,000 public chains, plus five with anomalous nucleotide sharing. TCRdb took this table from immuneACCESS and kept in-frame rearrangements with V and J called. Such tables lack part of the clones; where checked against another copy, unresolved V genes explain under half of the gap, and the rest is unexplained. That table is the source of V, J and clone size, and D and trimming were worked out from the DNA. The sample table shows roughly 100,000 clones, and around 75% are seen once. Together, the top ten hold 1% to 1.5% of the sample.

Comment on this clone: No antigen is known for it. Base-call qualities are not available, and no considerably larger clone is one nucleotide away.

In total, roughly 710 healthy bone marrow donors made up the cohort. All cohort members were sampled while nominally healthy, although unrecorded immune exposures were likely present. The donor tested CMV seronegative and was one of the 352 seronegative cohort members. A peripheral blood sample was collected from each donor, and TCR beta sequencing was performed on peripheral blood mononuclear cells. The Qiagen DNeasy Blood Extraction Kit was used to extract genomic DNA from the blood cell samples. There are 20 amino acids in the CDR3, from cysteine to phenylalanine inclusive. Of the read, only the CDR3 DNA is kept; its 60 bases are in frame from base 1. CDR1 and CDR2 (MDHEN, SYDVKM) derive from the germline V gene. V and J are trimmed by 2 bases and 2 bases, and the gene matches miss 19 bases of the junction.

Sequencing was performed on PBMCs. The sequence joins TRBV28 to TRBJ1-2, with 8 junctional bases fitting TRBD1. This sequence was found in a man aged 35 to 55 in good health and CMV-seronegative. The DNA sequence reads TGTGCCAGCAGTTTACGGGTCAGGGGGCTCAGGACTCCTTTCAACTATGGCTACACCTTC. Translated, this gives CASSLRVRGLRTPFNYGYTF.